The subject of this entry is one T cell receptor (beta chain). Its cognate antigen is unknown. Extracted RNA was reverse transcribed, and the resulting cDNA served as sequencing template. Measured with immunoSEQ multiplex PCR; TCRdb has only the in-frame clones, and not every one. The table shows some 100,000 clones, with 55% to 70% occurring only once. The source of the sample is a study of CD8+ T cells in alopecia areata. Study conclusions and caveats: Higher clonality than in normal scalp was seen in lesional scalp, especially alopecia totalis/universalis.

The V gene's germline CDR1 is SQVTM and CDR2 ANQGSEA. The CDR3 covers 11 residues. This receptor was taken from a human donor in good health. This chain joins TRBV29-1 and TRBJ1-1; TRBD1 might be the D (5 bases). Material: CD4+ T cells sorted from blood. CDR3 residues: CGGEDNTEAFF. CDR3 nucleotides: TGCGGGGGGGAGGACAACACTGAAGCTTTCTTT.